Presented here are 10 T cell receptor beta chains from one specimen sequenced in a study of post-analysis software for immune sequencing data. Broader study findings: Relative to controls, patients had a few TRBV segments at higher frequency, with TRBV5-6, TRBV5-1 and TRBV20-1 among these.

These receptors lack a known antigen. TCR beta libraries were prepared from cDNA with unique molecular identifiers. A single record per CDR3 protein comes from TCRdb applying MiXCR to the PCR reads. The data contain some 690,000 distinct CDR3 sequences, roughly 30% of them singletons. The sample taken for sequencing was blood. The source of these receptors is a girl aged 10 to 17 with multiple sclerosis.

This clonotype was seen a few times. The genes are TRBV7-2 and TRBJ1-6, with D perhaps matching TRBD1 (6 bases). Germline lookup yields CDR1 SGHTA and CDR2 FQGNSA. The CDR3 is 15 amino acids. The ends were cut back, 2 bases at V and 10 bases at J, with 15 bases in the middle. The CDR3 is CASSLRGQSPSPLHF. The DNA for the CDR3 is TGTGCCAGCAGCTTACGGGGACAATCGCCCTCACCCCTCCACTTT.

This clonotype was seen only a few times. The chain recombines TRBV21-1 with TRBJ2-4; the table's D gene call, TRBD2, was not cross checked with the DNA. TRBV21-1 is a pseudogene segment. The CDR3 sequence is 21 residues long. The CDR3 region is CASSKVRAPTLPWVDKNIQYF. Here the CDR3 DNA reads TGTGCCAGCAGCAAAGTGAGGGCACCCACATTGCCCTGGGTAGACAAAAACATTCAGTACTTC.

This clonotype has just a few counts. The chain carries TRBV5-1 and TRBJ2-3; D ambiguous. The CDR3 is made up of 16 amino acids. V gave up 0 bases and J gave up 0 bases, with 11 bases separating them. Germline V gives CDR1 SGHRS, CDR2 YFSETQ. The CDR3 protein is CASSLELRLSTDTQYF. As DNA, the CDR3 is TGCGCCAGCAGCTTGGAATTACGGCTGAGCACAGATACGCAGTATTTT.

The chain combines TRBV6-5 with TRBJ1-2; no definite D call. This CDR3 region has 15 residues. Trimming shortened V by 5 bases and J by 1 base, and 14 bases separated the two germline ends. Germline V gene lookup returns CDR1 MNHEY and CDR2 SVGAGI. CDR3 residues: CASSRAGVDNYGYTF. DNA of the CDR3: TGTGCCAGCAGTCGGGCCGGCGTCGATAACTATGGCTACACCTTC.

This clonotype was counted between two and nine times. This sequence joins TRBV6-5 and TRBJ1-2; D is uncertain. The germline V gene has CDR1 MNHEY and CDR2 SVGAGI. The V and J ends lost 5 bases and 5 bases respectively, with 15 bases between them. There are 14 residues in the CDR3. The DNA of the CDR3 is TGTGCCAGCAGTCGGGGAGCCCTAATTTATGGCTACACCTTC. Translated: CASSRGALIYGYTF.

The rearrangement joins TRBV5-1 to TRBJ2-3, with TRBD2 matching 10 bases. The V segment lost 4 bases and the J segment 4 bases; nucleotides outside the gene matches: 3. This CDR3 contains 14 residues. Per the germline V gene, CDR1 is SGHRS and CDR2 is YFSETQ. CDR3 residues: CASSRTSGSDTQYF. CDR3 DNA: TGCGCCAGCAGCCGGACTAGCGGCTCAGATACGCAGTATTTT.

This clonotype was found a few times. The chain has TRBV12-3 or TRBV12-4 and TRBJ1-5; maybe TRBD1 (6 bases). Deletions cut 5 bases from V and 5 bases from J, with 19 bases between. CDR3 length: 16 residues. DNA for the CDR3: TGTGCCAGCAGTCCAGGGGACCAAGGGCAGTATCAGCCCCAGCATTTT. This codes for CASSPGDQGQYQPQHF.

The chain combines TRBV10-3 with TRBJ1-5; D not certain. Germline V CDR1 and CDR2: ENHRY, SYGVKD. CDR3 length equals 18 residues. Between the trimmed V and J ends, which lost 0 bases and 7 bases, there was a span of 22 bases. The DNA of the CDR3 is TGTGCCATCAGTGAGTCGATATCGTCTTATGGCTCGGGGCAGCCCCAGCATTTT. The encoded protein is CAISESISSYGSGQPQHF.

The V gene is TRBV20-1, the J gene TRBJ2-7, with 10 bases identical to TRBD2. V was clipped by 5 bases and J by 2 bases; unmatched bases: 6. The V gene's germline CDR1 is DFQATT and CDR2 SNEGSKA (reference sequence). The CDR3 has 14 amino acids. CDR3 DNA sequence: TGCAGTGCTCTGCTAGCGGGGGTAACCTACGAGCAGTACTTC. Amino acid sequence: CSALLAGVTYEQYF.

The rearrangement links TRBV11-2 to TRBJ1-1; D is ambiguous. Trimming took 5 bases from V and 7 from J, leaving 14 bases between them. Germline CDR1 SGHAT, CDR2 FQNNGV. There are 13 residues in the CDR3. The CDR3 DNA reads as TGTGCCAGCAGCCTAAGTGCCGGGATTGAAGCTTTCTTT. Protein sequence: CASSLSAGIEAFF.